The entry below gives a single T cell receptor beta chain sequence along with its context. Its antigen is not known. The V and J ends lost 2 bases and 7 bases, in that order; junction bases with no gene match: 8. Germline-derived CDR1 and CDR2 are SGHKS and YYEKEE (reference sequence). There are 14 residues in the CDR3. TCRdb reanalysed the reads using MiXCR and keeps one entry per CDR3 protein. The table lists approximately 990,000 distinct CDR3 sequences, less than 40% of them singletons. The data originate from a study of T cell repertoires in cytomegalovirus infection. Study-level background: The authors used CMV epitopes that were HLA-C-restricted (recently identified) and HLA-B-restricted (well studied).

The sequenced sample was cultured CD8+ T cells from PBMCs, obtained from culture after CMV antigen stimulation. The rearrangement links TRBV5-5 to TRBJ1-2; the match to TRBD1 covers 7 bases. This receptor was taken from a human donor in good health (CMV status not recorded). Some clones in this sample may be carry-over from other donors' samples. This CDR3 reads CASSLQGTARGYTF. DNA for the CDR3: TGTGCCAGCAGCTTACAGGGGACGGCTCGTGGCTACACCTTC.